These 13 T cell receptor beta chains share one sample of origin, sequenced in a study of T cell changes during pregnancy in multiple sclerosis. Using immunoSEQ multiplex PCR, the repertoire was profiled, and TCRdb retains in-frame clones only, with some absent. The data show around 75,000 clones, roughly nine tenths seen once. The sequencing used peripheral blood, collected in the first trimester of pregnancy. These receptors came from a female donor in good health, enrolled as a control in a pregnancy study.

The J gene is TRBJ2-5, the V gene TRBV4-1; D uncertain. The J call may be incorrect, as the DNA end agrees better with TRBJ2-7. Germline assignment: CDR1 MGHRA and CDR2 YSYEKL. This CDR3 comprises 13 residues. CDR3 bases: TGCGCCAGCAGCCCGCCAGCTAACTACGAGCAGTACTTC. Translating gives CASSPPANYEQYF.

CDR3 coding DNA: TGTGCCAGCAATACGGACAGGGGGCTCAATGAGCAGTTCTTC. Translated: CASNTDRGLNEQFF. The chain links TRBV6-1 to TRBJ2-1; the match to TRBD1 covers 11 bases. With V trimmed by 7 bases and J by 6 bases, 5 bases remained unmatched. Germline CDR1 reads MNHNS; CDR2 reads SASEGT. The CDR3 totals 14 residues.

The chain has TRBV19 and TRBJ1-5; 7 positions match TRBD1. V lost 4 bases to trimming and J lost 1 base; unmatched junction nucleotides: 4. The CDR3 is made up of 15 amino acids. Germline lookup yields CDR1 LNHDA and CDR2 SQIVND (reference sequence). The CDR3 bases are TGTGCCAGTAGTACCGACAGGGCGAGCAATCAGCCCCAGCATTTT. It yields the protein CASSTDRASNQPQHF.

This chain connects TRBV27 to TRBJ2-1; 7 bases map to TRBD2. V shed 6 bases, J shed 2 bases, and the junction held 7 bases outside the gene matches. The CDR3 sequence is 15 residues long. CDR1 is MNHEY and CDR2 is SMNVEV in the germline V gene (reference sequence). The CDR3 protein is CASSPGTTPYNEQFF. The CDR3 nucleotides are TGTGCCAGCAGCCCCGGGACTACCCCCTACAATGAGCAGTTCTTC.

This clone was recorded only once. The chain employs TRBV6-1 and TRBJ1-4, with 8 nucleotides matching TRBD1. The CDR3 totals 16 residues. Germline CDR1 MNHNS, CDR2 SASEGT. J was trimmed by 7 bases and V by 4 bases; bases with no gene match: 11. Here the CDR3 DNA reads TGTGCCAGCAGTGTGCAGGGGGCCGGGTTGGGTGAAAAACTGTTTTTT. This sequence encodes CASSVQGAGLGEKLFF.

This chain uses TRBV2 with TRBJ1-2, with 9 bases that match TRBD1. In germline, CDR1 is SNHLY, CDR2 FYNNEI. The CDR3 contains 16 residues. J gave up 5 bases and V 6 bases, and 13 bases lay outside the gene matches. The CDR3 region is CASRKDRGFGGYGYTF. The CDR3 DNA reads as TGTGCCAGCAGGAAGGACAGGGGCTTCGGGGGGTATGGCTACACCTTC. Supplemented by reference TRBV2 and TRBJ1-2, the full variable domain reads EPEVTQTPSHQVTQMGQEVILRCVPISNHLYFYWYRQILGQKVEFLVSFYNNEISEKSEIFDDQFSVERPDGSNFTLKIRSTKLEDSAMYFCASRKDRGFGGYGYTFGSGTRLTVV.

The CDR3 DNA follows: TGTGCCAGCAGCGTAGCCCTTCGGGAGACCGGGGAGCTGTTTTTT. This translates into CASSVALRETGELFF. The chain uses TRBV9 and TRBJ2-2; D is possibly TRBD2 (6 bases). The germline CDR1 and CDR2 sequences are SGDLS and YYNGEE. Trimming shortened V by 0 bases and J by 5 bases, and 11 bases separated the two germline ends. The CDR3 loop spans 15 amino acids.

This clone was seen only once. CDR3 sequence reads: CASSPERGAYNEQFF. Here the CDR3 DNA reads TGTGCCAGTAGTCCCGAGCGGGGGGCCTACAATGAGCAGTTCTTC. The chain is built from TRBV19 and TRBJ2-1, with 9 bases fitting TRBD2. The V gene's germline CDR1 is LNHDA and CDR2 SQIVND (reference sequence). The CDR3 has 15 amino acids. With 5 bases clipped from V and 2 bases from J, the junction kept 4 bases outside the gene matches.

The rearrangement uses TRBV12-1 and TRBJ1-5. TRBV12-1 constitutes a pseudogene. The CDR3 has 18 residues. CDR3 protein: CASSEIPEACVSNQPQHF. CDR3 in DNA: TGTGCCAGCAGTGAAATCCCCGAGGCATGCGTAAGCAATCAGCCCCAGCATTTT.

The chain joins TRBV6-5 to TRBJ1-2, with a possible D match to TRBD1 (5 bases). The CDR3 spans 13 residues. Trimming left V 0 bases short and J 8 bases short, with 10 bases between. From germline, CDR1 is MNHEY and CDR2 SVGAGI. For the CDR3, the DNA is TGTGCCAGCAGTTACTCGGGGACTGGCGGCTACACCTTC. Translation gives CASSYSGTGGYTF.

The rearrangement uses TRBV5-8 and TRBJ2-3, with 8 bases matching TRBD2. V lost 4 bases and J lost 3; bases outside the gene matches: 10. Germline V CDR1 and CDR2: SGHTS, YDEGEE. This CDR3 comprises 16 residues. Here the CDR3 DNA reads TGTGCCAGCAGCGCCAACGGCGGGGGGTGGACAGATACGCAGTATTTT. This translates into CASSANGGGWTDTQYF.

J is TRBJ2-7 and V is TRBV28; tentatively, D is TRBD2 (5 bases). Germline-derived CDR1 and CDR2 are MDHEN and SYDVKM. Deletions cut 6 bases from V and 2 bases from J, with 11 bases between. This CDR3 comprises 13 residues. This CDR3 is CASSPSGTYEQYF. As DNA, the CDR3 is TGTGCCAGCAGCCCTTCCGGGACCTACGAGCAGTACTTC.

The V gene is TRBV18, the J gene TRBJ1-5, with TRBD1 matching over 8 bases. Trimming removed 0 bases from V and 4 bases from J; junction bases left unmatched: 2. Germline CDR1 is KGHSH and CDR2 is LQKENI. CDR3 length: 15 amino acids. CDR3 sequence: CASSPPTGANQPQHF. The DNA of the CDR3 is TGTGCCAGCTCACCACCGACAGGGGCTAATCAGCCCCAGCATTTT.